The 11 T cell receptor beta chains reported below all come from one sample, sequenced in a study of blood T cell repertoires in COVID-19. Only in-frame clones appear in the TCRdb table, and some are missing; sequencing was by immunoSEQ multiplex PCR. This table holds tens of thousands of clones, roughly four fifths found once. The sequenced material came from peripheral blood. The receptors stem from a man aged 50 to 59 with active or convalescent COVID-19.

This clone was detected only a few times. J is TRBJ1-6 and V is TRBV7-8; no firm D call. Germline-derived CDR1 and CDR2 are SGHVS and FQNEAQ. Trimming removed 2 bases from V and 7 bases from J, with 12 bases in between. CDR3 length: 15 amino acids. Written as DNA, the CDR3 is TGTGCCAGCAGCTTAAGGCCCCTGGGCAATTCACCCCTCCACTTT. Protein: CASSLRPLGNSPLHF.

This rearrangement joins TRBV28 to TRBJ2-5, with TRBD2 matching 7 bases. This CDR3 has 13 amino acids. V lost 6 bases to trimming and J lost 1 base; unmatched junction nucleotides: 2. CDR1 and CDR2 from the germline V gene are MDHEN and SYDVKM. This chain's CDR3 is CASRTSSQETQYF. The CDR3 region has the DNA TGTGCCAGCAGGACTAGCAGCCAAGAGACCCAGTACTTC.

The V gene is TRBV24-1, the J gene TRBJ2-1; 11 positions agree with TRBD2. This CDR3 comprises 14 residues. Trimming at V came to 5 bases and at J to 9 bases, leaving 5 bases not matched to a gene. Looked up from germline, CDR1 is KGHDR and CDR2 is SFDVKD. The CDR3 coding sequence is TGTGCCACCAGTGCTTGGACTAGCGGGTCTGAGCAGTTCTTC. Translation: CATSAWTSGSEQFF.

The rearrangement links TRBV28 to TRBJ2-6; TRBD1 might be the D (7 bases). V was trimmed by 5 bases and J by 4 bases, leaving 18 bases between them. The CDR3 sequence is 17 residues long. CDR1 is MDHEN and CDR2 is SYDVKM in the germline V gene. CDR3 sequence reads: CASSRGTVAAGANVLTF. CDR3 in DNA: TGTGCCAGCAGTCGCGGGACAGTCGCGGCGGGGGCCAACGTCCTGACTTTC.

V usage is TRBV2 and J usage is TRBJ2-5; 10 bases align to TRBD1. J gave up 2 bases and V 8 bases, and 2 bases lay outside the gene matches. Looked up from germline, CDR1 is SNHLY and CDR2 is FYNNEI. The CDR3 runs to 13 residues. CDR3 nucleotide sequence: TGTGCCAGCGTGGGACAGGGGCAAGAGACCCAGTACTTC. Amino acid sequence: CASVGQGQETQYF. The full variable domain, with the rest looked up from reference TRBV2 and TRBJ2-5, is EPEVTQTPSHQVTQMGQEVILRCVPISNHLYFYWYRQILGQKVEFLVSFYNNEISEKSEIFDDQFSVERPDGSNFTLKIRSTKLEDSAMYFCASVGQGQETQYFGPGTRLLVL.

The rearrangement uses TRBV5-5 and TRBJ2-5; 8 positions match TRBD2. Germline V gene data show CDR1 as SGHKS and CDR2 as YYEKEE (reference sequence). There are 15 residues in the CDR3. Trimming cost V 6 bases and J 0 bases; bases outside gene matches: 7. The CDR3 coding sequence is TGTGCCAGCACCATGGTAGCGGGGTACCAAGAGACCCAGTACTTC. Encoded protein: CASTMVAGYQETQYF.

This CDR3 reads CASSASTGGPYEQYF. CDR3 nucleotide sequence: TGTGCCAGCAGCGCATCTACAGGGGGCCCCTACGAGCAGTACTTC. J is TRBJ2-7 and V is TRBV9; TRBD1 aligns across 9 bases. Trimming removed 3 bases from V and 2 bases from J; junction bases left unmatched: 6. The CDR3 runs 15 residues. Germline values: CDR1 SGDLS, CDR2 YYNGEE.

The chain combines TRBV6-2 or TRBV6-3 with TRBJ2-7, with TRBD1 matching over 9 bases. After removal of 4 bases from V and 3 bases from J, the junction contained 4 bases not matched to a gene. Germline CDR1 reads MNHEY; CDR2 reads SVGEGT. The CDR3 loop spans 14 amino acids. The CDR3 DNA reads TGTGCCAGCAGTTCACAGGGGGCTTTCTACGAGCAGTACGTC. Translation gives CASSSQGAFYEQYV.

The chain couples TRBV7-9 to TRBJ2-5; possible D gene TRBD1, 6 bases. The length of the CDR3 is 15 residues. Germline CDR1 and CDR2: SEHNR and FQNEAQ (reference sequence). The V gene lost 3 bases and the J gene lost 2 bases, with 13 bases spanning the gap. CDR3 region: CASSLGDIPQETQYF. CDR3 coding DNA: TGTGCCAGCAGCTTGGGGGACATACCTCAAGAGACCCAGTACTTC.

The CDR3 sequence: CASTGTGHPGGTGELFF. Here the CDR3 DNA reads TGTGCCAGTACCGGGACAGGCCATCCTGGGGGTACCGGGGAGCTGTTTTTT. V gene TRBV19 combines with J gene TRBJ2-2; 8 bases map to TRBD1. Germline V CDR1 and CDR2: LNHDA, SQIVND (reference sequence). The CDR3 contains 17 residues. After removal of 7 bases from V and 5 bases from J, the junction contained 15 bases not matched to a gene.

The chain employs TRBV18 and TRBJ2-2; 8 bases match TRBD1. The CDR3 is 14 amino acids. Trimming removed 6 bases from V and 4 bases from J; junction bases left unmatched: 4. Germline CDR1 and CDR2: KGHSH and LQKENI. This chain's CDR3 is CASSPDRGTGELFF. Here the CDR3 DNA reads TGTGCCAGCTCGCCAGACAGGGGCACCGGGGAGCTGTTTTTT.